This TCR beta chain was captured by sequencing in a study of blood T cells in healthy people across ages. A J-beta primer mix and a sample-barcoded 5' primer were used in a second PCR of about 7 to 12 cycles. Each CDR3 protein is one row after TCRdb ran MiXCR on the 5' RACE reads. The sample lists around 1,000,000 distinct CDR3 sequences; approximately 25% were seen once. This clonotype was seen only a few times. Another study also made use of these data, one on T cells of mothers and their children. Per that paper: Extracted RNA, in its entirety, went into cDNA synthesis at about 1.5 ug per 15 ul.

The sequenced sample was blood. This clonotype originated in a girl under 10 years old in good health.

CDR3 sequence (DNA): TGTGCCAGCAGCCTGGGACAGCTCTACACCTTC. It translates to CASSLGQLYTF. The rearrangement links TRBV12-3 or TRBV12-4 to TRBJ1-2; 7 bases align to TRBD1. The J segment lost 10 bases and the V segment lost 6 bases, leaving 5 bases of the junction unmatched. This CDR3 comprises 11 residues.